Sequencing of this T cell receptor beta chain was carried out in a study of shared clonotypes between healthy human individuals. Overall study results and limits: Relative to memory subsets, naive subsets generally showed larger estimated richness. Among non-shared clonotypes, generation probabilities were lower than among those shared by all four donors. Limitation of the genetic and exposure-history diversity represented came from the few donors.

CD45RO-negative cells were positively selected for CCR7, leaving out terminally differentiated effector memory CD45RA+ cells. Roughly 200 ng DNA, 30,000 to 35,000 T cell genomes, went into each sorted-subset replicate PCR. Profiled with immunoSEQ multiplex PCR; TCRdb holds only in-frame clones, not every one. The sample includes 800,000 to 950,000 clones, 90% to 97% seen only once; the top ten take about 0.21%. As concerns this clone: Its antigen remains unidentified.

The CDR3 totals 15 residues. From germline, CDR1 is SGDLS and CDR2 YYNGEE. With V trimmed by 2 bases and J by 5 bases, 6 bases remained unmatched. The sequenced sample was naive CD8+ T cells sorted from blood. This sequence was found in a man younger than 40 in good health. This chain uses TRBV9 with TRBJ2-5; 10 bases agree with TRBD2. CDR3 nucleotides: TGTGCCAGCAGCGTCAGCGGGAGGGCCTCGGAGACCCAGTACTTC. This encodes CASSVSGRASETQYF.